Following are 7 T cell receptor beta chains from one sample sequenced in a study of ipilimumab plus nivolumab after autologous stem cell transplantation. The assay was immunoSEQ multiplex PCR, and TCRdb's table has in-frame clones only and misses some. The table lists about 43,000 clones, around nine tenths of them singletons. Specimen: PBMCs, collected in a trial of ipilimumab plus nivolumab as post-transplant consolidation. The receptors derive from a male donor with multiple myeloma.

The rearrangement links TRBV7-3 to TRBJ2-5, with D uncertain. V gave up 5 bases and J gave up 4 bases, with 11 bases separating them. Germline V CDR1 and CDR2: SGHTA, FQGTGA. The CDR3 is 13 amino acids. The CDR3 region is CASSLTPAETQYF. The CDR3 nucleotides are TGTGCCAGCAGCCTCACCCCGGCAGAGACCCAGTACTTC.

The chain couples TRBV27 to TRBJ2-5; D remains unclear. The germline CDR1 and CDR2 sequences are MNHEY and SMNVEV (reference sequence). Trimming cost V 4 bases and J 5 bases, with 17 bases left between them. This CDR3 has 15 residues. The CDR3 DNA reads TGTGCCAGCAGTTCCGCTAAAGCCCAGGCGGAGACCCAGTACTTC. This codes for CASSSAKAQAETQYF.

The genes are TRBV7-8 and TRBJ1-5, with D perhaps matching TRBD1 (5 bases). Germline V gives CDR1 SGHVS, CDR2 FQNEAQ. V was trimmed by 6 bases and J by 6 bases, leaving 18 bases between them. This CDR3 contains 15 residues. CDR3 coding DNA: TGTGCCAGCAGGATTGGGGGGGGTTCGAGTCAGCCCCAGCATTTT. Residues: CASRIGGGSSQPQHF.

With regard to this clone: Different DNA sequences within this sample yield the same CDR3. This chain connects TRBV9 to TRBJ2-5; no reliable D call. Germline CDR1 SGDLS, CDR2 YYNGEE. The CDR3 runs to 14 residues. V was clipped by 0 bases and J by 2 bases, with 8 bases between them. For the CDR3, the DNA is TGTGCCAGCAGCGTAGATGGCTTACAAGAGACCCAGTACTTC. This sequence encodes CASSVDGLQETQYF.

The CDR3 DNA sequence: TGTGCCAGCAGCTTTTCCCTTTTCACAGATACGCAGTATTTT. Protein: CASSFSLFTDTQYF. This chain uses TRBV7-2 with TRBJ2-3; D unresolved. This CDR3 spans 14 amino acids. Germline V gene sequence: CDR1 SGHTA, CDR2 FQGNSA. The V end lost 3 bases, the J end lost 2 bases, and 9 bases lay between the germline ends.

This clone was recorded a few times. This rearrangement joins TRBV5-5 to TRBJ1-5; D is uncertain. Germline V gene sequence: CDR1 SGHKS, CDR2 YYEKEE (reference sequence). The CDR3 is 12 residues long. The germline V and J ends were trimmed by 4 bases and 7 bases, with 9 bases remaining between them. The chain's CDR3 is CASSEIGQPQHF. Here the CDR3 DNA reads TGTGCCAGCAGCGAGATCGGACAGCCCCAGCATTTT.

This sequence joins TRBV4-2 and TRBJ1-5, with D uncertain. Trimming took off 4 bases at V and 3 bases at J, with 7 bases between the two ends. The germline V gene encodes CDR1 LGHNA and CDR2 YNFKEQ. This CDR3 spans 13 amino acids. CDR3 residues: CASSRAINQPQHF. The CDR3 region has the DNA TGTGCCAGCAGCCGGGCGATCAATCAGCCCCAGCATTTT.